The clone carrying this T cell receptor beta chain was counted between two and nine times. Its antigen is as yet unknown. Using its own MiXCR run on the 5' RACE reads, TCRdb lists one record per CDR3 protein. The table records roughly 700,000 distinct CDR3 sequences, around 19% of them present only once. This record comes from a study of CD8 T cells in ankylosing spondylitis. Regarding the study as a whole: A TCR beta motif of fewer than ten highly homologous variants seemed to mark ankylosing spondylitis blood.

The germline V gene encodes CDR1 SEHNR and CDR2 FQNEAQ (reference sequence). This CDR3 has 15 amino acids. The J segment lost 3 bases and the V segment lost 1 base, leaving 4 bases of the junction unmatched. The TCR was taken from a male donor with ankylosing spondylitis. This sequence joins TRBV7-9 and TRBJ1-1; 8 bases align to TRBD1. The sample comprised blood, either unsorted or a sorted T cell fraction (not recorded which). The CDR3 protein is CASSLGRGLDTEAFF. The CDR3 DNA is TGTGCCAGCAGCTTAGGCAGGGGGCTGGACACTGAAGCTTTCTTT. Based on the CDR3 plus reference TRBV7-9 and TRBJ1-1, the full variable domain is DTGVSQNPRHKITKRGQNVTFRCDPISEHNRLYWYRQTLGQGPEFLTYFQNEAQLEKSRLLSDRFSAERPKGSFSTLEIQRTEQGDSAMYLCASSLGRGLDTEAFFGQGTRLTVV.